These 19 T cell receptor beta chains share one sample of origin, sequenced in a study of control samples from healthy donors and cancer patients. TCRdb's copy holds only in-frame clones and misses some; the assay was immunoSEQ multiplex PCR. The sample contains more than 85,000 clones, about nine tenths of which appear only once. What was sequenced was blood. Every receptor here comes from a human donor in good health. The donor label of this sample is uncertain.

This chain uses TRBV6-1 with TRBJ2-7, with 10 nucleotides matching TRBD1. V lost 3 bases, J lost 3 bases, and 2 bases stayed unmatched. Germline assignment: CDR1 MNHNS and CDR2 SASEGT. The CDR3 is 14 amino acids. In nucleotides, the CDR3 is TGTGCCAGCAGTGAGGGACAGGGGAGCTACGAGCAGTACGTC. This gives the protein CASSEGQGSYEQYV.

The chain couples TRBV7-2 to TRBJ2-7; no definite D call. The germline V gene encodes CDR1 SGHTA and CDR2 FQGNSA. This CDR3 region has 11 residues. Between the trimmed V and J ends, which lost 5 bases and 3 bases, there was a span of 5 bases. The CDR3 reads CASSQYYEQYF. The CDR3 DNA sequence: TGTGCCAGCAGCCAATACTACGAGCAGTACTTC.

The gene calls are TRBV7-9 and TRBJ1-3, with TRBD1 as a possible D gene (5 bases). V was pared by 3 bases and J by 15 bases, with 15 bases between. Germline lookup yields CDR1 SEHNR and CDR2 FQNEAQ (reference sequence). The CDR3 spans 12 residues. CDR3: CASSFGPDRKYF. CDR3 nucleotides: TGTGCCAGCAGCTTCGGACCAGACAGAAAATATTTT.

Only one count was recorded for this clone. J is TRBJ2-1 and V is TRBV10-1; 12 bases agree with TRBD2. V dropped 10 bases and J dropped 3; count of bases not matched to a gene: 4. The germline gives CDR1 WNHNN, CDR2 SYGVQD (reference sequence). This CDR3 has 14 amino acids. CDR3 amino acids: CATRTSGDYNEQFF. CDR3 coding DNA: TGCGCCACTCGGACTAGCGGGGACTACAATGAGCAGTTCTTC.

V is TRBV7-6 and J is TRBJ2-3, with D possibly matching TRBD1 (5 bases). Trimming cost V 5 bases and J 6 bases, with 15 bases left between them. The CDR3 is 14 residues long. CDR1 is SGHVS and CDR2 is FNYEAQ in the germline V gene. The CDR3 DNA reads as TGTGCCAGCAGCGAACAGGTCCGACGGGATACGCAGTATTTT. Translation gives CASSEQVRRDTQYF. Using reference TRBV7-6 and TRBJ2-3 for the parts outside the CDR3, the full variable domain is GAGVSQSPRYKVTKRGQDVALRCDPISGHVSLYWYRQALGQGPEFLTYFNYEAQQDKSGLPNDRFSAERPEGSISTLTIQRTEQRDSAMYRCASSEQVRRDTQYFGPGTRLTVL.

This clone was seen just once. The chain combines TRBV9 with TRBJ1-2, with D tentatively TRBD1 (6 bases). CDR1 is SGDLS and CDR2 is YYNGEE in the germline V gene. CDR3 length: 13 amino acids. Trimming pared 3 bases from V and 8 bases from J, leaving 14 bases between. CDR3 in DNA: TGTGCCAGCAGCGAGGACAGTTTTATCGGCTACACCTTC. Translated, it gives CASSEDSFIGYTF. Combining the CDR3 with reference TRBV9 and TRBJ1-2 gives the whole variable domain DSGVTQTPKHLITATGQRVTLRCSPRSGDLSVYWYQQSLDQGLQFLIQYYNGEERAKGNILERFSAQQFPDLHSELNLSSLELGDSALYFCASSEDSFIGYTFGSGTRLTVV.

The chain joins TRBV5-6 to TRBJ2-4, with D unclear. Trimming took off 0 bases at V and 0 bases at J, with 4 bases between the two ends. CDR3 size: 14 residues. The germline V gene encodes CDR1 SGHDT and CDR2 YYEEEE. The CDR3, as DNA: TGTGCCAGCAGCTTGGAACTAGCCAAAAACATTCAGTACTTC. It encodes CASSLELAKNIQYF. Together with reference TRBV5-6 and TRBJ2-4, the CDR3 gives the full variable domain: DAGVTQSPTHLIKTRGQQVTLRCSPKSGHDTVSWYQQALGQGPQFIFQYYEEEERQRGNFPDRFSGHQFPNYSSELNVNALLLGDSALYLCASSLELAKNIQYFGAGTRLSVL.

In its sample, this clone was seen once. CDR3 region: CSAIRGGGYTF. In DNA form, the CDR3 reads TGCAGTGCCATCCGTGGGGGTGGCTACACCTTC. The chain recombines TRBV20-1 with TRBJ1-2; maybe TRBD1 (5 bases). Germline CDR1 and CDR2: DFQATT and SNEGSKA (reference sequence). This CDR3 contains 11 residues. The V end was cut by 6 bases, the J end by 7 bases, with 12 bases between.

The chain employs TRBV13 and TRBJ2-1; weak D call: TRBD2 (6 bases). Looked up from germline, CDR1 is PRHDT and CDR2 is FYEKMQ (reference sequence). V was pared by 3 bases and J by 2 bases, with 14 bases between. CDR3 length equals 16 residues. This CDR3 is CASSFRGGATYNEQFF. CDR3 in DNA: TGTGCCAGCAGCTTTCGAGGAGGGGCGACCTACAATGAGCAGTTCTTC.

The V gene is TRBV7-8, the J gene TRBJ2-7; TRBD2 matches at 8 bases. This CDR3 has 14 residues. V dropped 5 bases and J dropped 3; count of bases not matched to a gene: 6. Germline V gene data show CDR1 as SGHVS and CDR2 as FQNEAQ. For the CDR3, the DNA is TGTGCCAGCAGCGAAACCGGGACTAGCTACGAGCAGTACTTC. Translated: CASSETGTSYEQYF. The full variable domain, in which reference TRBV7-8 and TRBJ2-7 provide the parts outside the CDR3, is GAGVSQSPRYKVAKRGQDVALRCDPISGHVSLFWYQQALGQGPEFLTYFQNEAQLDKSGLPSDRFFAERPEGSVSTLKIQRTQQEDSAVYLCASSETGTSYEQYFGPGTRLTVT.

The chain couples TRBV30 to TRBJ1-2, with 9 bases fitting TRBD1. Germline loops: CDR1 GTSNPN, CDR2 SVGIG (reference sequence). The CDR3 has 14 residues. CDR3 residues: CASSTRGTGYGYTF. For the CDR3, the DNA is TGTGCTTCCTCCACCCGCGGGACAGGGTATGGCTACACCTTC.

This rearrangement joins TRBV9 to TRBJ1-2, with no clear D. With 3 bases removed from V and 2 bases from J, the gap between germline ends came to 5 bases. CDR3 length: 12 residues. The germline V gene has CDR1 SGDLS and CDR2 YYNGEE. The CDR3: CASSGENYGYTF. In DNA, the CDR3 is TGTGCCAGCAGCGGGGAGAACTATGGCTACACCTTC.

This chain joins TRBV6-5 and TRBJ1-1, with D maybe TRBD1 (5 bases). The CDR3 is made up of 16 amino acids. V was trimmed by 0 bases and J by 5 bases, leaving 16 bases between them. Germline CDR1 MNHEY, CDR2 SVGAGI. CDR3 in amino acids: CASSYSVPGLWTEAFF. In DNA form, the CDR3 reads TGTGCCAGCAGTTACTCGGTTCCAGGGCTTTGGACTGAAGCTTTCTTT.

The chain couples TRBV6-5 to TRBJ2-1; 7 bases are a match to TRBD1. The CDR3 totals 13 residues. J gave up 6 bases and V 4 bases, and 3 bases lay outside the gene matches. The V gene's germline CDR1 is MNHEY and CDR2 SVGAGI. The CDR3 is CASSSYRGNEQFF. Written as DNA, the CDR3 is TGTGCCAGCAGTTCCTACAGGGGCAATGAGCAGTTCTTC.

V is TRBV27 and J is TRBJ2-2; D remains unclear. The CDR3 has 11 residues. Germline V CDR1 and CDR2: MNHEY, SMNVEV (reference sequence). V shed 6 bases and J shed 2 bases, with 1 base lying between them. CDR3: CASRNTGELFF. CDR3 sequence (DNA): TGTGCCAGCAGAAACACCGGGGAGCTGTTTTTT.

This chain connects TRBV19 to TRBJ1-5, with 8 bases matching TRBD1. V shed 5 bases and J 6 bases; nucleotides not matched to a gene: 3. The CDR3 loop spans 13 amino acids. CDR1 LNHDA and CDR2 SQIVND come from the germline V gene (reference sequence). DNA for the CDR3: TGTGCCAGTAGTCAGGGGGCAGGTCAGCCCCAGCATTTT. It translates to CASSQGAGQPQHF.

V gene TRBV28 combines with J gene TRBJ1-5; 9 bases map to TRBD1. With 5 bases clipped from V and 2 bases from J, the junction kept 7 bases outside the gene matches. The CDR3 is made up of 16 amino acids. In germline, CDR1 is MDHEN, CDR2 SYDVKM. This CDR3 reads CASSPSDRGGNQPQHF. DNA for the CDR3: TGTGCCAGCAGTCCTTCGGACAGGGGAGGCAATCAGCCCCAGCATTTT.

This rearrangement joins TRBV12-3 or TRBV12-4 to TRBJ2-3; D uncertain. V shed 3 bases and J shed 4 bases, with 8 bases lying between them. The CDR3 is made up of 13 amino acids. The CDR3 region has the DNA TGTGCCAGCAGTTTTTGGCCCGCAGATACGCAGTATTTT. It encodes CASSFWPADTQYF.

This clone was seen once. Other DNA sequences of this sample code for an identical CDR3. This sequence joins TRBV12-3 or TRBV12-4 and TRBJ1-1, with D uncertain. CDR3 size: 13 residues. The V gene lost 3 bases and the J gene lost 5 bases, with 10 bases spanning the gap. DNA for the CDR3: TGTGCCAGCAGTTTGACGGGTAGGACTGAAGCTTTCTTT. This encodes CASSLTGRTEAFF.